This entry lists 27 T cell receptor beta chains sequenced from one sample in a study of OX40 agonist ivuxolimab in advanced cancers. Repertoires were generated with immunoSEQ multiplex PCR, while TCRdb's copy carries only in-frame clones and drops some. The table lists about 79,000 clones, 90% of them singletons. The sequencing here drew on CD4+ or CD8+ T cells sorted from blood, taken in a trial of the OX40 agonist ivuxolimab. The receptors were gathered from an adult with an advanced solid tumor such as melanoma, head and neck, liver or kidney cancer.

This sequence joins TRBV6-5 and TRBJ2-1; 11 bases match TRBD1. Per the germline V gene, CDR1 is MNHEY and CDR2 is SVGAGI. CDR3 length: 15 residues. V gave up 5 bases and J gave up 2 bases; unmatched junction bases: 2. CDR3 sequence (DNA): TGTGCCAGCAGTAGGGACAGGGGGACCTACAATGAGCAGTTCTTC. Its protein is CASSRDRGTYNEQFF.

The chain employs TRBV30 and TRBJ1-4; D is uncertain. Germline CDR1 is GTSNPN and CDR2 is SVGIG (reference sequence). Trimming took 1 base from V and 4 from J, leaving 10 bases between them. The CDR3 has 14 amino acids. CDR3 bases: TGTGCCTGGAGTGAAGCCAGGTATAATGAAAAACTGTTTTTT. The encoded protein is CAWSEARYNEKLFF.

The rearrangement joins TRBV5-8 to TRBJ1-1; possible D gene TRBD1, 5 bases. The germline V gene has CDR1 SGHTS and CDR2 YDEGEE. The CDR3 sequence is 14 residues long. V lost 5 bases, J lost 3 bases, and 14 bases lay in between. This chain's CDR3 is CASRYGTYYTEAFF. The CDR3, as DNA: TGTGCCAGCAGATACGGGACCTACTACACTGAAGCTTTCTTT.

V gene TRBV13 combines with J gene TRBJ2-5, with 7 bases lining up with TRBD2. In germline, CDR1 is PRHDT, CDR2 FYEKMQ (reference sequence). Unmatched junction bases numbered 16, after V lost 2 bases and J lost 4 bases. CDR3 size: 18 residues. The CDR3 spells CASSLIPWGGERGETQYF. Written as DNA, the CDR3 is TGTGCCAGCAGCTTAATCCCCTGGGGGGGGGAACGAGGAGAGACCCAGTACTTC. The full variable domain, rest sourced from reference TRBV13 and TRBJ2-5, is AAGVIQSPRHLIKEKRETATLKCYPIPRHDTVYWYQQGPGQDPQFLISFYEKMQSDKGSIPDRFSAQQFSDYHSELNMSSLELGDSALYFCASSLIPWGGERGETQYFGPGTRLLVL.

The CDR3 region has the DNA TGTGCCTGGAGGGCGGGGCGCGAGCAAAACTATGGCTACACCTTC. It translates to CAWRAGREQNYGYTF. The J gene is TRBJ1-2, the V gene TRBV30; possible D gene TRBD1, 5 bases. Trimming took off 3 bases at V and 2 bases at J, with 16 bases between the two ends. The CDR3 is made up of 15 amino acids. Germline CDR1 reads GTSNPN; CDR2 reads SVGIG (reference sequence).

This clone was seen just once. The J gene is TRBJ1-2, the V gene TRBV18; D perhaps matches TRBD1 (5 bases). Germline assignment: CDR1 KGHSH and CDR2 LQKENI. Trimming pared 10 bases from V and 4 bases from J, leaving 19 bases between. The CDR3 covers 14 residues. The CDR3 spells CATHAPGLGYGYTF. The CDR3 bases are TGTGCCACCCACGCCCCGGGGCTGGGCTATGGCTACACCTTC.

The rearrangement uses TRBV7-2 and TRBJ1-5, with D tentatively TRBD1 (6 bases). The CDR3 covers 15 residues. Germline assignment: CDR1 SGHTA and CDR2 FQGNSA. Trimming shortened V by 4 bases and J by 8 bases, and 18 bases separated the two germline ends. CDR3 nucleotide sequence: TGTGCCAGCAGCTACAACGGACAGATCGCCGAGCCCCAGCATTTT. Its protein is CASSYNGQIAEPQHF.

The chain uses TRBV27 and TRBJ2-7, with TRBD2 matching 10 bases. Germline CDR1 and CDR2: MNHEY and SMNVEV (reference sequence). This CDR3 is 15 amino acids long. Trimming removed 2 bases from V and 3 bases from J; junction bases left unmatched: 4. CDR3 in amino acids: CASSLRAGGGYEQYV. The CDR3 DNA follows: TGTGCCAGCAGTTTAAGAGCGGGGGGGGGCTACGAGCAGTACGTC.

This chain connects TRBV7-2 to TRBJ2-3; no clear D. Trimming cost V 3 bases and J 6 bases, with 13 bases left between them. The CDR3 totals 14 residues. The germline V gene encodes CDR1 SGHTA and CDR2 FQGNSA. Here the CDR3 DNA reads TGTGCCAGCAGCTTGGACCGATTAGGTGATACGCAGTATTTT. This codes for CASSLDRLGDTQYF.

The CDR3 protein is CASSSGGIYEQYF. For the CDR3, the DNA is TGTGCCAGTAGTAGCGGCGGAATTTACGAGCAGTACTTC. The chain recombines TRBV19 with TRBJ2-7, with no clear D. The CDR3 runs to 13 residues. V was cut by 4 bases and J by 4 bases, with 11 bases left in between. Germline V gene sequence: CDR1 LNHDA, CDR2 SQIVND (reference sequence).

For the CDR3, the DNA is TGCGCCAGCAGTCGACAGGGGACCTATGGCTACACCTTC. This gives the protein CASSRQGTYGYTF. The V call is TRBV10-1, the J call TRBJ1-2; 8 bases are shared with TRBD1. The CDR3 runs 13 residues. Per germline, CDR1 WNHNN and CDR2 SYGVQD (reference sequence). After removal of 5 bases from V and 4 bases from J, the junction contained 3 bases not matched to a gene.

This clone was counted between two and nine times. J is TRBJ1-5 and V is TRBV6-5; D gene unclear. The CDR3 runs 12 residues. Per the germline V gene, CDR1 is MNHEY and CDR2 is SVGAGI. The germline V and J ends were trimmed by 7 bases and 9 bases, with 13 bases remaining between them. The CDR3 loop is CASNRLSGPQHF. In nucleotides, the CDR3 is TGTGCCAGCAACCGACTATCGGGGCCCCAGCATTTT.

The V call is TRBV19, the J call TRBJ2-7; D ambiguous. The CDR3 runs 14 residues. Trimming took off 3 bases at V and 0 bases at J, with 9 bases between the two ends. Germline V gene data show CDR1 as LNHDA and CDR2 as SQIVND (reference sequence). Here the CDR3 reads CASSMGSTSYEQYF. The CDR3 DNA reads as TGTGCCAGTAGTATGGGAAGTACCTCCTACGAGCAGTACTTC. Variable domain in full (rest from reference TRBV19 and TRBJ2-7): DGGITQSPKYLFRKEGQNVTLSCEQNLNHDAMYWYRQDPGQGLRLIYYSQIVNDFQKGDIAEGYSVSREKKESFPLTVTSAQKNPTAFYLCASSMGSTSYEQYFGPGTRLTVT.

The rearrangement uses TRBV5-5 and TRBJ1-1; weak D call: TRBD1 (5 bases). CDR1 and CDR2 from the germline V gene are SGHKS and YYEKEE (reference sequence). V lost 0 bases to trimming and J lost 1 base, with 13 bases between them. This CDR3 comprises 16 residues. CDR3 in amino acids: CASSLGGARGNTEAFF. The CDR3, as DNA: TGTGCCAGCAGCTTGGGAGGGGCTAGGGGGAACACTGAAGCTTTCTTT.

This chain links TRBV11-2 with TRBJ2-5; 9 positions match TRBD2. Germline CDR1 SGHAT, CDR2 FQNNGV. Losses at the gene ends were 5 bases for V and 4 bases for J; bases not matched to a gene: 8. CDR3 length: 15 amino acids. The CDR3 bases are TGTGCCAGCAGCCCAATAGCGGGGGAGGGAGAGACCCAGTACTTC. This codes for CASSPIAGEGETQYF. Combining the CDR3 with reference TRBV11-2 and TRBJ2-5 gives the whole variable domain EAGVAQSPRYKIIEKRQSVAFWCNPISGHATLYWYQQILGQGPKLLIQFQNNGVVDDSQLPKDRFSAERLKGVDSTLKIQPAKLEDSAVYLCASSPIAGEGETQYFGPGTRLLVL.

This clone was seen just once. The rearrangement links TRBV6-6 to TRBJ2-1, with TRBD2 identical over 9 bases. V was clipped by 4 bases and J by 6 bases; unmatched bases: 4. The V gene's germline CDR1 is MNHNY and CDR2 SVGAGI (reference sequence). This CDR3 is 14 amino acids long. The CDR3 is CASSFGGGANEQFF. The DNA for the CDR3 is TGTGCCAGCAGTTTCGGCGGGGGGGCCAATGAGCAGTTCTTC.

V and J are TRBV29-1 and TRBJ2-1; either TRBD1 or TRBD2 may supply D (6 bases each). The V end was cut by 7 bases, the J end by 7 bases, with 14 bases between. Germline V gives CDR1 SQVTM, CDR2 ANQGSEA. The CDR3 is 12 amino acids. In nucleotides, the CDR3 is TGCAGCGGTAGGGGGGTCCGGAATGAGCAGTTCTTC. Residues: CSGRGVRNEQFF.

The V gene is TRBV7-9, the J gene TRBJ2-3; D ambiguous. The germline CDR1 and CDR2 sequences are SEHNR and FQNEAQ (reference sequence). The CDR3 has 12 residues. Trimming pared 1 base from V and 8 bases from J, leaving 7 bases between. CDR3: CASSLVSGTQYF. CDR3 nucleotides: TGTGCCAGCAGCTTAGTTTCGGGTACGCAGTATTTT.

The genes are TRBV5-4 and TRBJ1-1; 8 nucleotides line up with TRBD1. V lost 3 bases and J lost 7; bases outside the gene matches: 8. This CDR3 comprises 14 residues. Germline values: CDR1 SGHNT, CDR2 YYREEE (reference sequence). CDR3 protein: CASSSVRDRNEAFF. CDR3 nucleotide sequence: TGTGCCAGCAGCTCGGTCCGGGACAGGAATGAAGCTTTCTTT.

Only one count was recorded for this clone. This chain joins TRBV19 and TRBJ2-3, with 8 bases matching TRBD1. There are 14 residues in the CDR3. In germline, CDR1 is LNHDA, CDR2 SQIVND (reference sequence). V was clipped by 3 bases and J by 4 bases; unmatched bases: 3. DNA for the CDR3: TGTGCCAGTAGTATGACAGGGGCCGCAGATACGCAGTATTTT. This encodes CASSMTGAADTQYF.

The V call is TRBV30, the J call TRBJ1-2; D is unclear. Trimming left V 1 base short and J 4 bases short, with 10 bases between. CDR3 length: 13 residues. In germline, CDR1 is GTSNPN, CDR2 SVGIG (reference sequence). The CDR3, as DNA: TGTGCCTGGAGTGAGGGAAGGATCTATGGCTACACCTTC. Its protein product is CAWSEGRIYGYTF.

This chain links TRBV25-1 with TRBJ1-6; maybe TRBD1 (5 bases). Germline CDR1 MGHDK, CDR2 SYGVNS. Trimming removed 5 bases from V and 11 bases from J, with 13 bases in between. The CDR3 spans 13 residues. The CDR3 region has the DNA TGTGCCAGCAGTCGGGACCCAAGGGCACCCCTCCACTTT. It codes for CASSRDPRAPLHF.

V and J are TRBV5-1 and TRBJ2-1; TRBD1 matches 9 bases. The CDR3 has 17 amino acids. The germline V gene encodes CDR1 SGHRS and CDR2 YFSETQ. V was pared by 4 bases and J by 8 bases, with 16 bases of the junction left unmatched. The CDR3 DNA is TGCGCCAGCAGCGCTCAAGTACAGGGGGCGAATTCCTATGAGCAGTTCTTC. Amino acid sequence: CASSAQVQGANSYEQFF. Full variable domain (rest looked up from reference TRBV5-1 and TRBJ2-1): KAGVTQTPRYLIKTRGQQVTLSCSPISGHRSVSWYQQTPGQGLQFLFEYFSETQRNKGNFPGRFSGRQFSNSRSEMNVSTLELGDSALYLCASSAQVQGANSYEQFFGPGTRLTVL.

The chain combines TRBV5-1 with TRBJ1-2; D remains ambiguous. This CDR3 contains 13 residues. Looked up from germline, CDR1 is SGHRS and CDR2 is YFSETQ. The V and J ends lost 4 bases and 0 bases respectively, with 7 bases between them. Here the CDR3 DNA reads TGCGCCAGCAGCGACCTAGCTAACTATGGCTACACCTTC. It translates to CASSDLANYGYTF. The whole variable domain, remainder taken from reference TRBV5-1 and TRBJ1-2, is KAGVTQTPRYLIKTRGQQVTLSCSPISGHRSVSWYQQTPGQGLQFLFEYFSETQRNKGNFPGRFSGRQFSNSRSEMNVSTLELGDSALYLCASSDLANYGYTFGSGTRLTVV.

CDR3 residues: CASSTGREPSNYGYTF. The CDR3 nucleotides read TGTGCCAGCTCTACCGGCAGGGAACCATCAAACTATGGCTACACCTTC. The V call is TRBV18, the J call TRBJ1-2; D is possibly TRBD1 (5 bases). Trimming took 6 bases from V and 2 from J, leaving 19 bases between them. The CDR3 has 16 residues. The germline CDR1 and CDR2 sequences are KGHSH and LQKENI.

The chain is built from TRBV7-8 and TRBJ2-4; the match to TRBD2 covers 10 bases. Germline values: CDR1 SGHVS, CDR2 FQNEAQ. V lost 0 bases, J lost 3 bases, and 5 bases stayed unmatched. The CDR3 runs 17 residues. In DNA, the CDR3 is TGTGCCAGCAGCTTAGCCCCTAGCGGGGGCAGCAAAAACATTCAGTACTTC. Amino acid sequence: CASSLAPSGGSKNIQYF.

This chain links TRBV19 with TRBJ2-5; 9 bases match TRBD1. Trimming took 4 bases from V and 3 from J; bases not matched to a gene: 0. CDR3 length: 13 residues. Germline V gives CDR1 LNHDA, CDR2 SQIVND (reference sequence). The CDR3 spells CASSRDREETQYF. Written as DNA, the CDR3 is TGTGCCAGTAGTAGGGACAGGGAAGAGACCCAGTACTTC.